This note documents a single T cell receptor (beta chain) sequence. This sample was included in a study of shared T cell receptors in the human thymus. Here immunoSEQ multiplex PCR was the method, and the copy in TCRdb shows in-frame clones only, minus some. The table includes 630,000 or so clones, more than 70% detected once. The sample was also linked to a second study, of human thymus T cells.

Material for sequencing was thymocytes. The sequence came from a boy in the first two years of life with a congenital heart defect.

The CDR3 is CASSLASGRKTYEQYF. In DNA form, the CDR3 reads TGCGCCAGCAGCTTGGCTAGCGGGAGGAAGACCTACGAGCAGTACTTC. This chain joins TRBV5-1 and TRBJ2-7, with 11 bases that match TRBD2. The CDR3 is 16 residues long. Germline values: CDR1 SGHRS, CDR2 YFSETQ. V lost 0 bases and J lost 2; bases outside the gene matches: 4.